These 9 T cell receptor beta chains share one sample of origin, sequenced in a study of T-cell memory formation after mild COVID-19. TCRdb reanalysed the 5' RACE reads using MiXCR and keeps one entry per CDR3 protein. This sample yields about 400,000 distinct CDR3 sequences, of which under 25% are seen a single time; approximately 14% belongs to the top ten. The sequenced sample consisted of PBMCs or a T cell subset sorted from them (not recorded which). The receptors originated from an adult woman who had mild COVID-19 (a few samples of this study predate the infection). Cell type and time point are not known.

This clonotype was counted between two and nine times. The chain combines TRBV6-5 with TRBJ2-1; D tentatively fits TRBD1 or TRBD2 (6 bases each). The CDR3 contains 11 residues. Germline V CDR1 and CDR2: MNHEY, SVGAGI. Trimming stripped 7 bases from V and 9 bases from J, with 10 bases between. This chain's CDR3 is CASTRGLEQFF. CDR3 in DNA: TGTGCCAGCACCCGGGGGCTTGAGCAGTTCTTC.

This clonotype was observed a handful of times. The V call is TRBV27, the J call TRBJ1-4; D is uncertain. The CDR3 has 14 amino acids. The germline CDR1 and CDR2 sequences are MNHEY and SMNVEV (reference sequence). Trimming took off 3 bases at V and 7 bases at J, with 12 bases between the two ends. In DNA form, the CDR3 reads TGTGCCAGCAGTTTCATAAACTCGAGTGAAAAACTGTTTTTT. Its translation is CASSFINSSEKLFF.

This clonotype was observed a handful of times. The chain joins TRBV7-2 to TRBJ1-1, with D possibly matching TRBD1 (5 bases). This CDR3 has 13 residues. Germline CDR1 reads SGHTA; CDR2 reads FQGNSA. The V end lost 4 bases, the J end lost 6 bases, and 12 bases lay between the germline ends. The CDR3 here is CASSSPMTAEAFF. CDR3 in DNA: TGTGCCAGCAGCTCCCCGATGACAGCTGAAGCTTTCTTT.

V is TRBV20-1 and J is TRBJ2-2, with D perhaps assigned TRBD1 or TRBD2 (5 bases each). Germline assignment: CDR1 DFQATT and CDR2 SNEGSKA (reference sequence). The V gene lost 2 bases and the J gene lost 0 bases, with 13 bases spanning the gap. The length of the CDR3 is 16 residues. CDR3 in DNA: TGCAGTGCTAGAAGACCGGGACCCGCGAACACCGGGGAGCTGTTTTTT. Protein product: CSARRPGPANTGELFF.

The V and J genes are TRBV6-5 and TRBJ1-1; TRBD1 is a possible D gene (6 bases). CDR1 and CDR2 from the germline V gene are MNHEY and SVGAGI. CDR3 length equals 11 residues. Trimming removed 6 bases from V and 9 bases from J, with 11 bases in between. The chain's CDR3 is CASSRRGKAFF. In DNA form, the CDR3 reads TGTGCCAGCAGCCGAAGGGGGAAAGCTTTCTTT.

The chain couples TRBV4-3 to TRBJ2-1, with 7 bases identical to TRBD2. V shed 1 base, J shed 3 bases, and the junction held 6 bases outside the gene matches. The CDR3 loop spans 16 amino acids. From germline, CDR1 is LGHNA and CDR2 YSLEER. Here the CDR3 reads CASSQVRREIYNEQFF. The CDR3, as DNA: TGCGCCAGCAGCCAAGTAAGGCGGGAGATCTACAATGAGCAGTTCTTC.

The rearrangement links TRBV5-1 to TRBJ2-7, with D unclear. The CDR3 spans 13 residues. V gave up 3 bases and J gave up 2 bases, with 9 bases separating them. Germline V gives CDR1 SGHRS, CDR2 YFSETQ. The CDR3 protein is CASSYHSPYEQYF. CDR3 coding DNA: TGCGCCAGCAGCTATCACAGCCCCTACGAGCAGTACTTC. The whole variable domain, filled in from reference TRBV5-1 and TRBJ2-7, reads KAGVTQTPRYLIKTRGQQVTLSCSPISGHRSVSWYQQTPGQGLQFLFEYFSETQRNKGNFPGRFSGRQFSNSRSEMNVSTLELGDSALYLCASSYHSPYEQYFGPGTRLTVT.

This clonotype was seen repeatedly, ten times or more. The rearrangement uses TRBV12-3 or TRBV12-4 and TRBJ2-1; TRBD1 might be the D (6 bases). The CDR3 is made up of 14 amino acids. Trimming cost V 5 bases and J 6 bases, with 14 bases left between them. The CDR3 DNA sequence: TGTGCCAGCAGTCTGGACCAGGGGTTCAATGAGCAGTTCTTC. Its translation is CASSLDQGFNEQFF.

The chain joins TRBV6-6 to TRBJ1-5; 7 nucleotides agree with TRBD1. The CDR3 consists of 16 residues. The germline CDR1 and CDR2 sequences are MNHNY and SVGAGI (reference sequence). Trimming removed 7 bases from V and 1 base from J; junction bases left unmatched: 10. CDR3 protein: CASTPKKGASNQPQHF. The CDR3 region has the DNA TGTGCCAGCACCCCAAAAAAGGGGGCAAGCAATCAGCCCCAGCATTTT.